The 7 T cell receptor beta chains below all came from one sample that was sequenced in a study of control samples from healthy donors and cancer patients. Data came from immunoSEQ multiplex PCR; TCRdb stores just in-frame clones and leaves some out. This sample has around 70,000 clones, with 94% found just once. The specimen sequenced was blood. These receptors came from a woman aged 25 to 39 in good health.

The J gene is TRBJ1-3, the V gene TRBV6-5; the match to TRBD1 covers 9 bases. CDR3 size: 15 residues. The germline gives CDR1 MNHEY, CDR2 SVGAGI. Trimming at V came to 6 bases and at J to 7 bases, leaving 10 bases not matched to a gene. CDR3 amino acids: CASRNPGQGGNTIYF. CDR3 coding DNA: TGTGCCAGCAGAAACCCGGGACAGGGTGGGAACACCATATATTTT.

Written as DNA, the CDR3 is TGTGCCAGCATCCCCCTCGGGGACAGGACGAACACTGAAGCTTTCTTT. This gives the protein CASIPLGDRTNTEAFF. The J gene is TRBJ1-1, the V gene TRBV2, with 8 bases matching TRBD1. Trimming cost V 7 bases and J 1 base; bases outside gene matches: 11. This CDR3 is 16 amino acids long. CDR1 SNHLY and CDR2 FYNNEI come from the germline V gene.

This rearrangement joins TRBV6-1 to TRBJ1-2; the match to TRBD1 covers 7 bases. This CDR3 comprises 17 residues. Germline values: CDR1 MNHNS, CDR2 SASEGT. Trimming removed 1 base from V and 4 bases from J; junction bases left unmatched: 12. CDR3 sequence reads: CASSEGPGGSLPYGYTF. The CDR3 nucleotides read TGTGCCAGCAGTGAAGGGCCAGGGGGTTCCTTACCCTATGGCTACACCTTC.

This chain connects TRBV5-1 to TRBJ1-1; D may be TRBD1 (6 bases). CDR1 SGHRS and CDR2 YFSETQ come from the germline V gene. Trimming shortened V by 4 bases and J by 2 bases, and 9 bases separated the two germline ends. CDR3 length: 13 amino acids. In DNA form, the CDR3 reads TGCGCCAGCAGCATGGACAGCAACACTGAAGCTTTCTTT. Its translation is CASSMDSNTEAFF.

The chain combines TRBV9 with TRBJ2-7, with D perhaps matching TRBD2 (7 bases). CDR3 length equals 15 residues. The V gene lost 0 bases and the J gene lost 3 bases, with 13 bases spanning the gap. The germline gives CDR1 SGDLS, CDR2 YYNGEE. CDR3 bases: TGTGCCAGCAGCGTAGGATACGGGGGGCGCTACGAGCAGTACTTC. As protein: CASSVGYGGRYEQYF.

This chain connects TRBV28 to TRBJ1-1; D unresolved. V gave up 5 bases and J gave up 1 base, with 11 bases separating them. Germline V CDR1 and CDR2: MDHEN, SYDVKM. This CDR3 is built from 14 residues. This CDR3 is CASSPISANTEAFF. For the CDR3, the DNA is TGTGCCAGCAGTCCGATCTCAGCGAACACTGAAGCTTTCTTT.

V gene TRBV3-1 (or the pseudogene TRBV3-2) combines with J gene TRBJ1-6, with TRBD1 as a possible D gene (6 bases). V lost 4 bases, J lost 5 bases, and 12 bases lay in between. CDR1 is LGHDT and CDR2 is YNNKEL in the germline V gene (reference sequence). The CDR3 is 15 amino acids. DNA of the CDR3: TGTGCCAGCAGCCGCCGGGACACAAATAATTCACCCCTCCACTTT. The encoded protein is CASSRRDTNNSPLHF.